Sequencing of this TCR beta chain was carried out in a study of early T cells in non-severe SARS-CoV-2 infection. About the research overall: Sequenced bulk RNA came from whole blood that was unsorted, and chains were unpaired. Findings and caveats of the study: Private and CD4 specificities were missed by VDJdb matching, which favored anti-spike CD8 responses.

This CDR3 has 13 amino acids. V lost 10 bases and J lost 2, with 12 bases in between. Per germline, CDR1 MDHEN and CDR2 SYDVKM. The library protocol tagged individual cDNA molecules with unique molecular identifiers. TCRdb recomputed calls from the 5' RACE reads with MiXCR, one row per CDR3 protein. This table has around 49,000 distinct CDR3 sequences, 11% appearing once. This clonotype showed up many times. Its target is not known. Sample: whole blood. The receptor was derived from an adult who was a healthcare worker with PCR-confirmed SARS-CoV-2 infection or an uninfected control (not recorded which). The chain carries TRBV28 and TRBJ1-5; TRBD1 might be the D (5 bases). The CDR3 sequence is CANQGSGNQPQHF. The CDR3, as DNA: TGTGCCAACCAGGGATCTGGCAATCAGCCCCAGCATTTT.